These T cell receptor beta chains were read from a single sample in a study of CD8 T cells in Susac syndrome. One entry per CDR3 protein results from TCRdb running MiXCR on the immunoSEQ multiplex PCR reads. The data hold about 210,000 distinct CDR3 sequences, with approximately 95% observed a single time. Sequencing was done on a sample of CD4+ T cells from PBMCs. These TCRs come from a human donor with multiple sclerosis. The CDR3 runs from the conserved cysteine through the conserved F or W. D genes are given only for firm matches. Clone size is shown for a subset of rows, as once, few, many or a class of expanded clone.

len	d_gene	v_gene	j_gene	abundance	CDR3aa	CDR3nt
15	NA	TRBV15	TRBJ2-7	once	CATSRDVVASYEQYF	TGTGCCACCAGCAGAGATGTCGTAGCCTCCTACGAGCAGTACTTC
13	NA	TRBV7-2	TRBJ2-1	NA	CASRSSFHNEQFF	TGTGCCAGCAGGTCTAGCTTCCACAATGAGCAGTTCTTC
15	NA	TRBV12-3/TRBV12-4	TRBJ2-1	NA	CASSFRQANYNEQFF	TGTGCCAGCAGTTTTAGACAGGCGAACTACAATGAGCAGTTCTTC
14	TRBD1	TRBV3-1	TRBJ1-5	NA	CASRGQGASQPQHF	TGTGCCAGCAGAGGACAGGGGGCGAGTCAGCCCCAGCATTTT
13	TRBD1	TRBV2	TRBJ2-7	once	CASSGRGRREQYF	TGTGCCAGCAGTGGCAGGGGGCGTCGCGAGCAGTACTTC
11	TRBD2	TRBV10-3	TRBJ2-1	NA	CAIGTSHEQFF	TGTGCCATCGGGACTAGTCATGAGCAGTTCTTC
12	TRBD1	TRBV29-1	TRBJ1-1	NA	CSVGRGLTEAFF	TGCAGCGTTGGCAGGGGGTTGACTGAAGCTTTCTTT
14	NA	TRBV29-1	TRBJ2-1	NA	CSVGGKPTYNEQFF	TGCAGCGTTGGCGGGAAGCCAACCTACAATGAGCAGTTCTTC
13	TRBD2	TRBV6-1	TRBJ2-7	NA	CATLPGGKYEQYF	TGTGCCACCCTGCCGGGAGGAAAGTACGAGCAGTACTTC
12	NA	TRBV27	TRBJ2-1	NA	CASSLALGEQFF	TGTGCCAGCAGTCTCGCGTTGGGTGAGCAGTTCTTC
13	TRBD2	TRBV20-1	TRBJ2-3	NA	CSASRASGDTQYF	TGCAGTGCTAGCCGGGCTAGCGGGGATACGCAGTATTTT
12	NA	TRBV29-1	TRBJ1-5	NA	CSVGQVNQPQHF	TGCAGCGTTGGACAGGTTAATCAGCCCCAGCATTTT
14	NA	TRBV12-3/TRBV12-4	TRBJ1-4	NA	CASSPQGTGVSAVF	TGTGCCAGCAGTCCACAGGGTACGGGGGTGTCGGCGGTTTTT
15	NA	TRBV7-9	TRBJ2-1	NA	CASTTRASVYNEQFF	TGTGCCAGCACTACCCGGGCTAGCGTGTACAATGAGCAGTTCTTC